The 22 T cell receptor beta chains below were found in one sample sequenced in a study of T cells in Graves' hyperthyroidism and ophthalmopathy. Researchers amplified the TCR beta CDR3 regions from RNA transcripts. An initial round of RT-PCR targeting the TCR CDR3 relied on the HTBI primer set. Via MiXCR, TCRdb re-called the multiplex PCR reads, giving one row per CDR3 protein. Among approximately 400,000 distinct CDR3 sequences listed, approximately 15% were seen once. What was sequenced was blood. All receptors derive from a man aged 30 to 45 with Graves' hyperthyroidism that later progressed to Graves' ophthalmopathy.

The rearrangement uses TRBV5-1 and TRBJ1-4, with D possibly being TRBD1 (5 bases). Per germline, CDR1 SGHRS and CDR2 YFSETQ. V lost 4 bases, J lost 4 bases, and 14 bases lay in between. The CDR3 is 15 amino acids. The CDR3 region is CASSRGTAINEKLFF. DNA for the CDR3: TGCGCCAGCAGCCGGGGGACTGCTATTAATGAAAAACTGTTTTTT. The full variable domain, its missing parts supplied by reference TRBV5-1 and TRBJ1-4, is KAGVTQTPRYLIKTRGQQVTLSCSPISGHRSVSWYQQTPGQGLQFLFEYFSETQRNKGNFPGRFSGRQFSNSRSEMNVSTLELGDSALYLCASSRGTAINEKLFFGSGTQLSVL.

This clonotype was seen at least ten times. The V call is TRBV20-1, the J call TRBJ1-1; a possible D gene is TRBD1 (5 bases). CDR1 DFQATT and CDR2 SNEGSKA come from the germline V gene (reference sequence). The CDR3 runs 14 residues. V lost 0 bases and J lost 2, with 10 bases in between. In DNA form, the CDR3 reads TGCAGTGCTAGAGATCCAGGGAGTAACACTGAAGCTTTCTTT. The encoded protein is CSARDPGSNTEAFF.

The chain combines TRBV20-1 with TRBJ2-5, with 11 positions matching TRBD2. This CDR3 is built from 14 residues. Per germline, CDR1 DFQATT and CDR2 SNEGSKA (reference sequence). V trimming: 6 bases; J trimming: 3 bases; junction bases outside the gene matches: 6. The CDR3 DNA sequence: TGCAGTGCAAAACTAGCGGGGGCGAAAGAGACCCAGTACTTC. Translated: CSAKLAGAKETQYF.

This clonotype was counted between two and nine times. This chain uses TRBV18 with TRBJ2-3, with D unresolved. Trimming pared 2 bases from V and 4 bases from J, leaving 7 bases between. The CDR3 is made up of 13 amino acids. Looked up from germline, CDR1 is KGHSH and CDR2 is LQKENI. Written as DNA, the CDR3 is TGTGCCAGCTCACCATGGGGTCCAGATACGCAGTATTTT. It encodes CASSPWGPDTQYF.

This clonotype has ten or more counts. The rearrangement joins TRBV5-8 to TRBJ2-1; D possibly matches TRBD1 or TRBD2 (5 bases each). The CDR3 covers 14 residues. Germline V gene data show CDR1 as SGHTS and CDR2 as YDEGEE. V lost 0 bases, J lost 5 bases, and 9 bases lay in between. The CDR3 sequence: CASSLAPGHNEQFF. The DNA of the CDR3 is TGTGCCAGCAGCTTGGCACCGGGGCACAATGAGCAGTTCTTC.

This clonotype was seen ten or more times. The rearrangement links TRBV11-3 to TRBJ2-2; maybe TRBD1 (7 bases). The CDR3 covers 16 residues. The germline V gene encodes CDR1 SGHNT and CDR2 YENEEA. Trimming left V 5 bases short and J 4 bases short, with 17 bases between. The CDR3: CASSPRGAGSTGELFF. CDR3 nucleotides: TGTGCCAGCAGCCCCAGGGGGGCCGGGAGCACCGGGGAGCTGTTTTTT.

In this sample, this clonotype turned up once. The CDR3 region has the DNA TGTGCCAGCAGTGAAATAATACAGGAGACCTACGAGCAGTACTTC. Translation: CASSEIIQETYEQYF. The chain joins TRBV6-1 to TRBJ2-7, with a possible D match to TRBD1 (5 bases). CDR1 and CDR2 from the germline V gene are MNHNS and SASEGT. V was cut by 2 bases and J by 2 bases, with 13 bases left in between. This CDR3 spans 15 amino acids.

V usage is TRBV7-9 and J usage is TRBJ2-5; TRBD2 matches at 7 bases. J was trimmed by 1 base and V by 4 bases; bases with no gene match: 9. The CDR3 spans 16 residues. Germline V gives CDR1 SEHNR, CDR2 FQNEAQ (reference sequence). The CDR3 protein is CASSSRDYRLQETQYF. The CDR3 region has the DNA TGTGCCAGCAGCTCTCGGGACTACCGACTCCAAGAGACCCAGTACTTC.

This chain links TRBV6-1 with TRBJ1-5; no definite D call. V gave up 7 bases and J gave up 2 bases, with 12 bases separating them. Germline V lookup: CDR1 MNHNS, CDR2 SASEGT. The CDR3 loop spans 14 amino acids. The CDR3 region is CASTLRQGNQPQHF. The CDR3 coding sequence is TGTGCCAGCACCTTACGTCAGGGCAATCAGCCCCAGCATTTT.

This clonotype occurred many times. The V and J genes are TRBV29-1 and TRBJ1-2; a weak D match, TRBD1 (5 bases). Germline CDR1 is SQVTM and CDR2 is ANQGSEA. Trimming removed 4 bases from V and 4 bases from J, with 16 bases in between. The CDR3 runs 14 residues. The CDR3 is CSVAVRDLLYGYTF. CDR3 sequence (DNA): TGCAGCGTTGCGGTGAGGGACCTTCTCTATGGCTACACCTTC.

The V call is TRBV19, the J call TRBJ1-5; D is undetermined. Trimming removed 5 bases from V and 0 bases from J, with 11 bases in between. This CDR3 is built from 15 residues. CDR1 LNHDA and CDR2 SQIVND come from the germline V gene (reference sequence). CDR3 coding DNA: TGTGCCAGTAGTCGAGAATTCTATAGCAATCAGCCCCAGCATTTT. It codes for CASSREFYSNQPQHF.

This clonotype has a count of ten or more. The chain couples TRBV11-2 to TRBJ2-1; possibly TRBD1 or TRBD2 for D (5 bases each). V was clipped by 0 bases and J by 8 bases, with 11 bases between them. CDR3 size: 14 residues. Germline V gives CDR1 SGHAT, CDR2 FQNNGV. The CDR3 protein is CASSLEGVGDEQFF. The DNA for the CDR3 is TGTGCCAGCAGCTTAGAGGGGGTAGGGGATGAGCAGTTCTTC.

This clonotype was observed at least ten times. The rearrangement links TRBV11-2 to TRBJ1-2; a possible D gene is TRBD1 (5 bases). With 5 bases removed from V and 7 bases from J, the gap between germline ends came to 14 bases. The CDR3 contains 13 residues. The germline V gene encodes CDR1 SGHAT and CDR2 FQNNGV. The CDR3 DNA sequence: TGTGCCAGCAGCCCCCGCCAGGGAACTGGCTACACCTTC. Its translation: CASSPRQGTGYTF.

Ten or more counts support this clonotype. The gene calls are TRBV27 and TRBJ1-2; 11 bases map to TRBD1. The germline V gene encodes CDR1 MNHEY and CDR2 SMNVEV (reference sequence). The CDR3 loop spans 15 amino acids. Trimming cost V 8 bases and J 0 bases; bases outside gene matches: 5. The CDR3 DNA is TGTGCCAGCCGGGACAGGGGGTTTACTAACTATGGCTACACCTTC. This translates into CASRDRGFTNYGYTF.

This clonotype was counted many times. The CDR3 protein is CASGPRQASYEQYF. DNA of the CDR3: TGCGCCAGCGGACCTAGACAGGCTTCCTACGAGCAGTACTTC. This chain connects TRBV5-1 to TRBJ2-7, with a possible D match to TRBD1 (6 bases). Germline CDR1 is SGHRS and CDR2 is YFSETQ. V was trimmed by 7 bases and J by 1 base, leaving 15 bases between them. This CDR3 has 14 residues.

In its sample, this clonotype was seen many times. This rearrangement joins TRBV7-9 to TRBJ1-1; D not resolved. The CDR3 covers 11 residues. Trimming left V 5 bases short and J 4 bases short, with 5 bases between. The germline CDR1 and CDR2 sequences are SEHNR and FQNEAQ (reference sequence). The CDR3 nucleotides are TGTGCCAGCAGCCCCAGCACTGAAGCTTTCTTT. Its protein product is CASSPSTEAFF.

This clonotype came up many times. The rearrangement uses TRBV6-1 and TRBJ1-5; unclear D gene. V was pared by 5 bases and J by 3 bases, with 11 bases between. CDR3 length: 14 amino acids. Germline CDR1 and CDR2: MNHNS and SASEGT. The CDR3 sequence: CASSHGDTNQPQHF. CDR3 in DNA: TGTGCCAGCAGTCACGGGGATACCAATCAGCCCCAGCATTTT.

Ten or more counts support this clonotype. The CDR3, as DNA: TGCGCCAGCAGCTTGGTGCGGGGGCCGTACAATGAGCAGTTCTTC. Translation: CASSLVRGPYNEQFF. The chain recombines TRBV5-1 with TRBJ2-1; weak D call: TRBD2 (7 bases). The CDR3 covers 15 residues. In germline, CDR1 is SGHRS, CDR2 YFSETQ. Trimming shortened V by 0 bases and J by 4 bases, and 11 bases separated the two germline ends.

This clonotype showed up just a few times. V is TRBV10-1 and J is TRBJ2-1; TRBD2 is a possible D gene (5 bases). Germline loops: CDR1 WNHNN, CDR2 SYGVQD (reference sequence). The CDR3 is made up of 16 amino acids. V was clipped by 4 bases and J by 7 bases, with 20 bases between them. The CDR3 bases are TGCGCCAGCAGTGGTCCTGGGTCCCGGTCGGGAAATGAGCAGTTCTTC. It yields the protein CASSGPGSRSGNEQFF.

In this sample, this clonotype turned up many times. The V and J genes are TRBV7-9 and TRBJ1-5, with TRBD1 identical over 7 bases. This CDR3 has 15 residues. The trim removed 2 bases at V and 2 bases at J, leaving 3 bases unmatched. Germline V lookup: CDR1 SEHNR, CDR2 FQNEAQ (reference sequence). The CDR3 sequence: CASSLSQGGNQPQHF. The CDR3 region has the DNA TGTGCCAGCAGCTTATCGCAGGGGGGCAATCAGCCCCAGCATTTT.

This clonotype showed up many times. This rearrangement joins TRBV5-1 to TRBJ2-3; D ambiguous. V dropped 9 bases and J dropped 1 base, with 12 bases sitting between them. Germline lookup yields CDR1 SGHRS and CDR2 YFSETQ. CDR3 length equals 13 residues. The CDR3 DNA reads TGCGCCACATCCCCCGTGGGCACAGATACGCAGTATTTT. It specifies CATSPVGTDTQYF.

Many counts were recorded for this clonotype. The chain carries TRBV28 and TRBJ2-7; tentatively, D is TRBD1 or TRBD2 (5 bases each). V gave up 3 bases and J gave up 4 bases, with 25 bases separating them. CDR3 size: 18 residues. CDR1 MDHEN and CDR2 SYDVKM come from the germline V gene. The CDR3 here is CASSFYPGAGRGAYEQYF. The CDR3 DNA reads TGTGCCAGCAGTTTTTACCCCGGGGCCGGAAGGGGCGCGTACGAGCAGTACTTC. Supplemented by reference TRBV28 and TRBJ2-7, the full variable domain reads DVKVTQSSRYLVKRTGEKVFLECVQDMDHENMFWYRQDPGLGLRLIYFSYDVKMKEKGDIPEGYSVSREKKERFSLILESASTNQTSMYLCASSFYPGAGRGAYEQYFGPGTRLTVT.